Each of the 25 T cell receptor beta chains below was sequenced from the same sample in a study of blood T cell repertoires in COVID-19. Here immunoSEQ multiplex PCR was the method, and the copy in TCRdb shows in-frame clones only, minus some. The sample shows 250,000 to 300,000 clones, nearly 90% of them seen only once. Material for sequencing was peripheral blood. The receptors originated from a middle-aged woman who had recovered from COVID-19.

V is TRBV7-9 and J is TRBJ1-4, with D hard to call. This CDR3 comprises 16 residues. The V and J ends lost 0 bases and 1 base respectively, with 9 bases between them. The V gene's germline CDR1 is SEHNR and CDR2 FQNEAQ (reference sequence). The CDR3 nucleotides are TGTGCCAGCAGCTTAGCCAGGATGGGAACTAATGAAAAACTGTTTTTT. Encoded protein: CASSLARMGTNEKLFF.

The CDR3 bases are TGTGCCAGCAGTCCTTGGGTAGCGGGGGATTACGAGCAGTACTTC. Translation gives CASSPWVAGDYEQYF. The chain employs TRBV27 and TRBJ2-7; 9 nucleotides match TRBD2. With 5 bases clipped from V and 4 bases from J, the junction kept 9 bases outside the gene matches. The length of the CDR3 is 15 residues. Germline CDR1 is MNHEY and CDR2 is SMNVEV (reference sequence).

V and J are TRBV3-1 (or the pseudogene TRBV3-2) and TRBJ2-5; 11 bases are shared with TRBD2. The CDR3 has 15 amino acids. V lost 5 bases to trimming and J lost 0 bases; unmatched junction nucleotides: 2. CDR1 and CDR2 from the germline V gene are LGHDT and YNNKEL (reference sequence). CDR3 amino acids: CASSRTSGYQETQYF. CDR3 nucleotide sequence: TGTGCCAGCAGCAGGACTAGCGGGTACCAAGAGACCCAGTACTTC.

The chain combines TRBV6-5 with TRBJ1-2; 8 bases fit TRBD1. CDR1 MNHEY and CDR2 SVGAGI come from the germline V gene. CDR3 length: 13 amino acids. J gave up 4 bases and V 9 bases, and 7 bases lay outside the gene matches. The CDR3 protein is CASWTGFSYGYTF. DNA of the CDR3: TGTGCCAGTTGGACAGGGTTTAGCTATGGCTACACCTTC.

V gene TRBV19 combines with J gene TRBJ2-1, with TRBD2 identical over 8 bases. This CDR3 region has 16 residues. V trimming: 1 base; J trimming: 0 bases; junction bases outside the gene matches: 2. In germline, CDR1 is LNHDA, CDR2 SQIVND (reference sequence). The CDR3, as DNA: TGTGCCAGTAGTATAGTCGGGGGGGTCTCCTACAATGAGCAGTTCTTC. This gives the protein CASSIVGGVSYNEQFF.

The V call is TRBV3-1 (or the pseudogene TRBV3-2), the J call TRBJ2-1; D call uncertain. The length of the CDR3 is 15 residues. Germline-derived CDR1 and CDR2 are LGHDT and YNNKEL (reference sequence). V was trimmed by 0 bases and J by 0 bases, leaving 6 bases between them. CDR3 loop: CASSQDTSSYNEQFF. CDR3 coding DNA: TGTGCCAGCAGCCAAGACACATCCTCCTACAATGAGCAGTTCTTC.

The V and J genes are TRBV30 and TRBJ1-3; D is undetermined. Between the trimmed V and J ends, which lost 5 bases and 8 bases, there was a span of 16 bases. CDR1 is GTSNPN, CDR2 SVGIG, per germline (reference sequence). CDR3 length: 13 amino acids. Here the CDR3 DNA reads TGTGCCTGGGTCTCGCGGGTCGGGGACACCATATATTTT. The encoded protein is CAWVSRVGDTIYF.

V is TRBV5-1 and J is TRBJ2-1, with 8 bases that match TRBD1. Germline V gives CDR1 SGHRS, CDR2 YFSETQ. V was pared by 0 bases and J by 4 bases, with 3 bases of the junction left unmatched. CDR3 length equals 15 residues. CDR3 sequence (DNA): TGCGCCAGCAGCTTGGGCAGGGGGCTATACAATGAGCAGTTCTTC. Translating it yields CASSLGRGLYNEQFF. Filled out from reference TRBV5-1 and TRBJ2-1, the complete variable domain reads KAGVTQTPRYLIKTRGQQVTLSCSPISGHRSVSWYQQTPGQGLQFLFEYFSETQRNKGNFPGRFSGRQFSNSRSEMNVSTLELGDSALYLCASSLGRGLYNEQFFGPGTRLTVL.

V and J are TRBV27 and TRBJ1-2, with a tentative D call TRBD1 (5 bases). Trimming left V 6 bases short and J 8 bases short, with 19 bases between. Germline-derived CDR1 and CDR2 are MNHEY and SMNVEV (reference sequence). This CDR3 region has 14 residues. The DNA for the CDR3 is TGTGCCAGCAGGACCGGGACGGGGGATCGGGGCTACACCTTC. Amino acids: CASRTGTGDRGYTF.

This chain links TRBV7-6 with TRBJ2-7; a weak D match, TRBD1 (6 bases). The CDR3 runs 15 residues. Germline CDR1 SGHVS, CDR2 FNYEAQ. Trimming removed 5 bases from V and 3 bases from J, with 17 bases in between. DNA of the CDR3: TGTGCCAGCAGCCCTGGTACAGGGCCGATCTACGAGCAGTACTTC. Translating it yields CASSPGTGPIYEQYF.

The chain has TRBV3-1 (or the pseudogene TRBV3-2) and TRBJ2-2; maybe TRBD1 (5 bases). Germline assignment: CDR1 LGHDT and CDR2 YNNKEL (reference sequence). CDR3 size: 14 residues. V lost 8 bases and J 4 bases, leaving 14 bases between the germline ends. The DNA of the CDR3 is TGTGCCAGCGACAGAGGTGGTTCCACCGGGGAGCTGTTTTTT. Translating it yields CASDRGGSTGELFF.

The chain couples TRBV7-9 to TRBJ2-7; 7 nucleotides line up with TRBD1. The CDR3 contains 15 residues. V was pared by 3 bases and J by 0 bases, with 5 bases of the junction left unmatched. Germline CDR1 and CDR2: SEHNR and FQNEAQ (reference sequence). CDR3 in amino acids: CASSFLGQSSYEQYF. In nucleotides, the CDR3 is TGTGCCAGCAGCTTTCTGGGACAGAGCTCCTACGAGCAGTACTTC.

The chain links TRBV19 to TRBJ2-2; TRBD1 aligns across 7 bases. The V gene's germline CDR1 is LNHDA and CDR2 SQIVND (reference sequence). This CDR3 has 16 amino acids. J was trimmed by 1 base and V by 6 bases; bases with no gene match: 8. The chain's CDR3 is CASRAPRGRNTGELFF. CDR3 nucleotide sequence: TGTGCCAGTAGGGCGCCAAGGGGGCGGAACACCGGGGAGCTGTTTTTT.

This clone turned up a few times. The chain combines TRBV12-5 with TRBJ2-7; maybe TRBD2 (6 bases). Germline lookup yields CDR1 LGHNT and CDR2 FRNRAP. V was cut by 4 bases and J by 0 bases, with 10 bases left in between. The CDR3 is 14 amino acids. The CDR3 is CASGSRDSSYEQYF. The CDR3 nucleotides read TGTGCTAGTGGTTCCCGGGACTCCTCCTACGAGCAGTACTTC.

This sequence joins TRBV5-1 and TRBJ2-5; 10 nucleotides align to TRBD2. Losses at the gene ends were 0 bases for V and 5 bases for J; bases not matched to a gene: 10. The CDR3 is 17 residues long. Germline values: CDR1 SGHRS, CDR2 YFSETQ. CDR3 in DNA: TGCGCCAGCAGCTTGGTTAGCGGGGGGCTCCTCGGTGAGACCCAGTACTTC. This gives the protein CASSLVSGGLLGETQYF.

The V and J genes are TRBV3-1 (or the pseudogene TRBV3-2) and TRBJ1-4; tentatively, D is TRBD1 (6 bases). Trimming stripped 2 bases from V and 8 bases from J, with 12 bases between. Looked up from germline, CDR1 is LGHDT and CDR2 is YNNKEL (reference sequence). The CDR3 extends over 14 amino acids. The CDR3 sequence: CASSQWGGNEKLFF. CDR3 DNA sequence: TGTGCCAGCAGCCAATGGGGGGGCAACGAAAAACTGTTTTTT.

The chain is built from TRBV2 and TRBJ1-2; D call uncertain. Germline lookup yields CDR1 SNHLY and CDR2 FYNNEI. CDR3 length equals 14 residues. The V gene lost 6 bases and the J gene lost 5 bases, with 16 bases spanning the gap. DNA for the CDR3: TGTGCCAGCAGCTTAAGCGAAGGTTTATATGGCTACACCTTC. Amino acid sequence: CASSLSEGLYGYTF.

This clone was counted between two and nine times. This chain uses TRBV6-2 or TRBV6-3 with TRBJ2-1; TRBD1 matches 7 bases. There are 12 residues in the CDR3. The trim removed 5 bases at V and 10 bases at J, leaving 5 bases unmatched. Looked up from germline, CDR1 is MNHEY and CDR2 is SVGEGT. The CDR3 bases are TGTGCCAGCAGTCCGACAGGGCGGGAGCAGTTCTTC. Amino acid sequence: CASSPTGREQFF.

The J gene is TRBJ1-5, the V gene TRBV7-9, with 7 nucleotides matching TRBD1. CDR1 is SEHNR and CDR2 is FQNEAQ in the germline V gene (reference sequence). The CDR3 contains 15 residues. The trim removed 5 bases at V and 0 bases at J, leaving 4 bases unmatched. The CDR3 loop reads CASSQTGDSNQPQHF. CDR3 nucleotides: TGTGCCAGCAGCCAAACAGGGGATAGCAATCAGCCCCAGCATTTT.

The J gene is TRBJ2-1, the V gene TRBV5-1; 7 bases agree with TRBD2. The CDR3 has 16 residues. Germline V gene lookup returns CDR1 SGHRS and CDR2 YFSETQ. V gave up 3 bases and J gave up 0 bases; unmatched junction bases: 6. The CDR3 bases are TGCGCCAGCAGCTCGCCTAGCGGTAGCTCCTACAATGAGCAGTTCTTC. It encodes CASSSPSGSSYNEQFF. The complete variable domain, with remaining parts taken from reference TRBV5-1 and TRBJ2-1, reads KAGVTQTPRYLIKTRGQQVTLSCSPISGHRSVSWYQQTPGQGLQFLFEYFSETQRNKGNFPGRFSGRQFSNSRSEMNVSTLELGDSALYLCASSSPSGSSYNEQFFGPGTRLTVL.

The rearrangement uses TRBV10-3 and TRBJ1-2, with TRBD1 matching over 7 bases. The V gene's germline CDR1 is ENHRY and CDR2 SYGVKD. The CDR3 consists of 15 residues. The trim removed 3 bases at V and 2 bases at J, leaving 6 bases unmatched. CDR3 amino acids: CAISDTGTENYGYTF. CDR3 DNA sequence: TGTGCCATCAGTGACACCGGGACAGAAAACTATGGCTACACCTTC.

The CDR3 sequence: CASSPRQGSYEQYF. DNA for the CDR3: TGTGCCAGCAGCCCAAGACAGGGGTCCTACGAGCAGTACTTC. The rearrangement links TRBV9 to TRBJ2-7; TRBD1 matches at 8 bases. The J segment lost 1 base and the V segment lost 4 bases, leaving 4 bases of the junction unmatched. Germline CDR1 is SGDLS and CDR2 is YYNGEE. The CDR3 runs 14 residues.

The rearrangement links TRBV7-7 to TRBJ2-3; D is undetermined. CDR1 SSHAT and CDR2 FNYEAQ come from the germline V gene (reference sequence). V was clipped by 4 bases and J by 5 bases, with 10 bases between them. This CDR3 has 13 amino acids. The CDR3 sequence: CASSSLEVDTQYF. In DNA form, the CDR3 reads TGTGCCAGCAGCTCCCTTGAGGTAGATACGCAGTATTTT.

The CDR3, as DNA: TGTGCCAGCTCACGGGACAGTCAACCGGACTCTGGAAACACCATATATTTT. It specifies CASSRDSQPDSGNTIYF. The chain uses TRBV18 and TRBJ1-3, with TRBD1 matching 7 bases. With V trimmed by 4 bases and J by 0 bases, 9 bases remained unmatched. CDR3 length: 17 amino acids. Germline V CDR1 and CDR2: KGHSH, LQKENI.

This rearrangement joins TRBV7-9 to TRBJ2-2; D possibly corresponds to TRBD1 (7 bases). Germline CDR1 and CDR2: SEHNR and FQNEAQ (reference sequence). The CDR3 length is 17 residues. The V end lost 1 base, the J end lost 0 bases, and 12 bases lay between the germline ends. This CDR3 reads CASSLGSRGANTGELFF. CDR3 nucleotides: TGTGCCAGCAGCTTAGGTTCCAGGGGGGCGAACACCGGGGAGCTGTTTTTT.